This entry lists 27 T cell receptor beta chains sequenced from one sample in a study of blood T cell repertoires in COVID-19. Clones were read by immunoSEQ multiplex PCR, and TCRdb kept only the in-frame ones, dropping some. The sample has about 380,000 clones; approximately 87% are singletons. Sequenced material: PBMCs or T cells enriched from blood (not recorded which). The receptors were sampled from a man under 40 who had recovered from COVID-19.

V usage is TRBV11-2 and J usage is TRBJ2-7; D is possibly TRBD2 (5 bases). Trimming stripped 3 bases from V and 6 bases from J, with 15 bases between. The germline V gene encodes CDR1 SGHAT and CDR2 FQNNGV. CDR3 size: 14 residues. CDR3 coding DNA: TGTGCCAGCAGCTTGAGACCCGGAGGTCTCGAGCAGTACTTC. Protein product: CASSLRPGGLEQYF.

The chain couples TRBV9 to TRBJ2-5; TRBD2 agrees at 7 bases. From germline, CDR1 is SGDLS and CDR2 YYNGEE. CDR3 length: 16 amino acids. V was clipped by 0 bases and J by 0 bases; unmatched bases: 5. Here the CDR3 reads CASSVEAGLYQETQYF. CDR3 nucleotide sequence: TGTGCCAGCAGCGTAGAAGCGGGGTTGTACCAAGAGACCCAGTACTTC.

This chain uses TRBV4-1 with TRBJ1-2; 7 bases align to TRBD1. Germline assignment: CDR1 MGHRA and CDR2 YSYEKL. The CDR3 loop spans 15 amino acids. Losses at the gene ends were 1 base for V and 4 bases for J; bases not matched to a gene: 6. The CDR3 sequence is CASSQVGGRLYGYTF. Written as DNA, the CDR3 is TGCGCCAGCAGCCAAGTAGGGGGCCGTCTCTATGGCTACACCTTC.

CDR3 amino acids: CASSPGGSNQPQHF. CDR3 sequence (DNA): TGTGCCAGCAGCCCCGGCGGTAGCAATCAGCCCCAGCATTTT. This sequence joins TRBV7-2 and TRBJ1-5, with D unresolved. The CDR3 contains 14 residues. V was trimmed by 5 bases and J by 0 bases, leaving 8 bases between them. The germline CDR1 and CDR2 sequences are SGHTA and FQGNSA.

This clone came up once. This sequence joins TRBV7-9 and TRBJ1-2, with 9 nucleotides matching TRBD1. V was pared by 4 bases and J by 5 bases, with 11 bases of the junction left unmatched. This CDR3 is 16 amino acids long. Per germline, CDR1 SEHNR and CDR2 FQNEAQ (reference sequence). The CDR3 coding sequence is TGTGCCAGCAGCTCGATCCGGGACAGGGACAAATATGGCTACACCTTC. Translation gives CASSSIRDRDKYGYTF. Complete variable domain (other parts from reference TRBV7-9 and TRBJ1-2): DTGVSQNPRHKITKRGQNVTFRCDPISEHNRLYWYRQTLGQGPEFLTYFQNEAQLEKSRLLSDRFSAERPKGSFSTLEIQRTEQGDSAMYLCASSSIRDRDKYGYTFGSGTRLTVV.

J is TRBJ2-7 and V is TRBV9; 8 bases are shared with TRBD1. CDR3 size: 16 residues. J lost 5 bases, V lost 0 bases, and 10 bases had no gene match. Germline V gives CDR1 SGDLS, CDR2 YYNGEE. CDR3 nucleotide sequence: TGTGCCAGCAGCGTAGATGGTGACAGGGGCTTCAACGAGCAGTACTTC. Translated, it gives CASSVDGDRGFNEQYF.

The chain combines TRBV27 with TRBJ2-1, with D hard to call. This CDR3 is built from 13 residues. V shed 2 bases and J shed 6 bases, with 8 bases lying between them. Germline V CDR1 and CDR2: MNHEY, SMNVEV (reference sequence). CDR3 residues: CASSLQAGNEQFF. The CDR3 DNA reads TGTGCCAGCAGTTTACAGGCAGGCAATGAGCAGTTCTTC.

The J gene is TRBJ1-4, the V gene TRBV6-5; TRBD1 is a possible D gene (5 bases). The V gene's germline CDR1 is MNHEY and CDR2 SVGAGI. The V and J ends lost 0 bases and 0 bases respectively, with 8 bases between them. The CDR3 consists of 16 residues. The CDR3 DNA is TGTGCCAGCAGTTACTCGCCGACAGCAACTAATGAAAAACTGTTTTTT. Translating gives CASSYSPTATNEKLFF.

The chain couples TRBV7-2 to TRBJ1-6, with a possible D match to TRBD1 (6 bases). The germline V and J ends were trimmed by 2 bases and 2 bases, with 16 bases remaining between them. The CDR3 spans 18 residues. Per the germline V gene, CDR1 is SGHTA and CDR2 is FQGNSA. CDR3 sequence: CASSLTGSSDAYNSPLHF. CDR3 bases: TGTGCCAGCAGCTTAACAGGGTCCTCGGACGCCTATAATTCACCCCTCCACTTT.

The gene calls are TRBV21-1 and TRBJ1-3. TRBV21-1 is noted as a pseudogene. The CDR3 loop spans 12 amino acids. The CDR3 sequence is CASGGWGNTIYF. The CDR3 nucleotides read TGTGCCAGTGGCGGGTGGGGAAACACCATATATTTT.

V gene TRBV7-6 combines with J gene TRBJ2-5; D ambiguous. The CDR3 runs to 12 residues. From germline, CDR1 is SGHVS and CDR2 FNYEAQ. The germline V and J ends were trimmed by 3 bases and 5 bases, with 7 bases remaining between them. The chain's CDR3 is CASSLYAETQYF. The CDR3 DNA reads as TGTGCCAGCAGCTTGTATGCGGAGACCCAGTACTTC.

This rearrangement joins TRBV20-1 to TRBJ1-1, with 8 bases that match TRBD1. Germline trimming cut 5 bases from V and 3 bases from J; bases unmatched to any gene: 11. The germline V gene has CDR1 DFQATT and CDR2 SNEGSKA (reference sequence). The CDR3 sequence is 15 residues long. The CDR3 loop reads CSAGDPGQADTEAFF. The CDR3 DNA reads as TGCAGTGCTGGTGATCCGGGACAGGCGGACACTGAAGCTTTCTTT.

The chain uses TRBV4-1 and TRBJ1-2; D might be TRBD1 (5 bases). The CDR3 is 13 residues long. Germline V gene sequence: CDR1 MGHRA, CDR2 YSYEKL. Trimming cost V 4 bases and J 2 bases, with 8 bases left between them. The CDR3 DNA follows: TGCGCCAGCAGCCCGGACATAAACTATGGCTACACCTTC. The encoded protein is CASSPDINYGYTF.

The V call is TRBV27, the J call TRBJ1-2, with 7 bases fitting TRBD1. Germline V gene sequence: CDR1 MNHEY, CDR2 SMNVEV (reference sequence). The CDR3 sequence is 14 residues long. After removal of 4 bases from V and 4 bases from J, the junction contained 6 bases not matched to a gene. The CDR3 DNA sequence: TGTGCCAGCAGTTACAGGGGCTCGGGCTATGGCTACACCTTC. Encoded protein: CASSYRGSGYGYTF.

The chain carries TRBV29-1 and TRBJ1-2, with TRBD1 matching 9 bases. V lost 4 bases, J lost 3 bases, and 6 bases stayed unmatched. The CDR3 totals 14 residues. The germline V gene has CDR1 SQVTM and CDR2 ANQGSEA. CDR3 residues: CSVVRQGGDYGYTF. The CDR3 DNA reads TGCAGCGTTGTAAGACAGGGGGGGGACTATGGCTACACCTTC.

V and J are TRBV27 and TRBJ1-2; 7 positions agree with TRBD1. This CDR3 is built from 12 residues. Looked up from germline, CDR1 is MNHEY and CDR2 is SMNVEV (reference sequence). The V segment lost 8 bases and the J segment 5 bases; nucleotides outside the gene matches: 5. The CDR3 coding sequence is TGTGCCAGCGGGACAGTTTTGTATGGCTACACCTTC. It codes for CASGTVLYGYTF.

A single count supports this clone. The chain links TRBV5-8 to TRBJ2-3; TRBD2 matches 13 bases. The germline V gene has CDR1 SGHTS and CDR2 YDEGEE. CDR3 length: 16 residues. V dropped 4 bases and J dropped 1; count of bases not matched to a gene: 3. CDR3 sequence: CASSGGLAGRTDTQYF. CDR3 DNA: TGTGCCAGCAGCGGGGGACTAGCGGGACGCACAGATACGCAGTATTTT.

The chain combines TRBV10-3 with TRBJ1-3; TRBD1 matches at 7 bases. This CDR3 is 15 amino acids long. V gave up 10 bases and J gave up 0 bases; unmatched junction bases: 9. The germline gives CDR1 ENHRY, CDR2 SYGVKD. CDR3 nucleotide sequence: TGTGCCAGTAACAGACAGGGCCCCTCTGGAAACACCATATATTTT. It translates to CASNRQGPSGNTIYF.

V gene TRBV6-5 combines with J gene TRBJ2-7; 8 nucleotides align to TRBD1. The germline gives CDR1 MNHEY, CDR2 SVGAGI. J was trimmed by 0 bases and V by 7 bases; bases with no gene match: 8. The CDR3 covers 15 residues. CDR3 amino acids: CASKWAGQGSYEQYF. The CDR3, as DNA: TGTGCCAGCAAATGGGCTGGACAGGGCTCCTACGAGCAGTACTTC.

This clone was found once. This chain links TRBV4-1 with TRBJ2-1, with D possibly matching TRBD1 (8 bases). V lost 5 bases and J lost 5, with 22 bases in between. The length of the CDR3 is 17 residues. Germline CDR1 is MGHRA and CDR2 is YSYEKL. This CDR3 reads CASSVYRGGYENNEQFF. Here the CDR3 DNA reads TGCGCCAGCAGCGTGTACAGGGGGGGGTATGAAAACAATGAGCAGTTCTTC.

The chain carries TRBV10-1 and TRBJ1-5; TRBD1 is a possible D gene (6 bases). This CDR3 spans 15 amino acids. Per germline, CDR1 WNHNN and CDR2 SYGVQD (reference sequence). Trimming cost V 7 bases and J 0 bases, with 13 bases left between them. The CDR3 region is CASKGQTDSNQPQHF. For the CDR3, the DNA is TGCGCCAGCAAAGGACAGACTGATAGCAATCAGCCCCAGCATTTT.

V and J are TRBV9 and TRBJ2-5; 7 bases are shared with TRBD1. V was pared by 1 base and J by 4 bases, with 13 bases of the junction left unmatched. The CDR3 runs to 17 residues. The germline CDR1 and CDR2 sequences are SGDLS and YYNGEE. The CDR3 nucleotides are TGTGCCAGCAGCGTATTCCCCAGACAGGGTGGATCAGAGACCCAGTACTTC. This gives the protein CASSVFPRQGGSETQYF.

Only one count was recorded for this clone. The chain carries TRBV11-3 and TRBJ2-2; D ambiguous. Trimming stripped 3 bases from V and 5 bases from J, with 7 bases between. CDR3 length: 13 amino acids. CDR1 is SGHNT, CDR2 YENEEA, per germline. Written as DNA, the CDR3 is TGTGCCAGCAGCTTGATCCAGACCGGGGAGCTGTTTTTT. This translates into CASSLIQTGELFF.

The chain recombines TRBV13 with TRBJ2-7, with 9 bases identical to TRBD2. CDR3 size: 15 residues. CDR1 PRHDT and CDR2 FYEKMQ come from the germline V gene (reference sequence). With V trimmed by 3 bases and J by 6 bases, 9 bases remained unmatched. CDR3 bases: TGTGCCAGCAGCTTGTTTGGGACTAGCCCCGCCGAGCAGTACTTC. Translating it yields CASSLFGTSPAEQYF.

This clone appeared a single time. The V call is TRBV19, the J call TRBJ2-2, with TRBD2 matching over 11 bases. After removal of 1 base from V and 0 bases from J, the junction contained 7 bases not matched to a gene. Germline V CDR1 and CDR2: LNHDA, SQIVND (reference sequence). The CDR3 totals 19 residues. CDR3 protein: CASSIGRLAGGTNTGELFF. As DNA, the CDR3 is TGTGCCAGTAGTATAGGACGGCTAGCGGGGGGAACGAACACCGGGGAGCTGTTTTTT.

The chain has TRBV7-3 and TRBJ1-1; 7 bases are a match to TRBD1. This CDR3 spans 13 amino acids. The V segment lost 5 bases and the J segment 7 bases; nucleotides outside the gene matches: 7. Germline V gene lookup returns CDR1 SGHTA and CDR2 FQGTGA. The CDR3 region has the DNA TGTGCCAGCAGCCAACGACAGGGCAGTGAAGCTTTCTTT. Protein product: CASSQRQGSEAFF. The full variable domain, completed using reference TRBV7-3 and TRBJ1-1, is GAGVSQTPSNKVTEKGKYVELRCDPISGHTALYWYRQSLGQGPEFLIYFQGTGAADDSGLPNDRFFAVRPEGSVSTLKIQRTERGDSAVYLCASSQRQGSEAFFGQGTRLTVV.

The rearrangement uses TRBV6-1 and TRBJ2-7; TRBD1 agrees at 9 bases. Trimming took 3 bases from V and 4 from J; bases not matched to a gene: 10. Germline assignment: CDR1 MNHNS and CDR2 SASEGT. This CDR3 contains 16 residues. CDR3 nucleotide sequence: TGTGCCAGCAGTGACGCCGGGACAGGGTTAAGGTACGAGCAGTACTTC. This codes for CASSDAGTGLRYEQYF.